This is a list of T cell receptor beta chains from one sample in a study of blood T cell repertoires in COVID-19. This table comes from immunoSEQ multiplex PCR, and its TCRdb copy is limited to in-frame clones, with some not included. The data contain tens of thousands of clones, about nine tenths of them seen just once; the ten biggest clones take up 3%. The specimen was peripheral blood. The receptors stem from a woman aged 50 to 65 with active or convalescent COVID-19. Each CDR3 is given with its conserved first and last residue. A D gene is named only where the DNA matches it firmly. Some rows mark clone size as missing; the rest say once, few, many or name a class of expanded clone.

v_call	clone_size	d_call	j_call	cdr3_aa	cdr3_nt
TRBV5-1	NA	TRBD2	TRBJ2-3	CASSLTGLGGDTQYF	TGCGCCAGCAGCTTGACTGGCCTGGGGGGGGATACGCAGTATTTT
TRBV4-3	NA	NA	TRBJ1-4	CASAETGGYEKLFF	TGCGCCAGCGCTGAGACAGGCGGTTATGAAAAACTGTTTTTT
TRBV18	NA	TRBD1	TRBJ1-2	CASSPGQETRGYTF	TGTGCCAGCTCACCGGGACAGGAGACACGGGGCTACACCTTC
TRBV5-6	NA	TRBD2	TRBJ2-1	CASSLDIAGGYNEQFF	TGTGCCAGCAGCTTGGATATAGCGGGGGGGTACAATGAGCAGTTCTTC
TRBV13	NA	NA	TRBJ2-3	CASSSPGDTDTQYF	TGTGCCAGCAGCAGCCCGGGGGACACAGATACGCAGTATTTT
TRBV5-1	NA	TRBD1	TRBJ2-7	CASSLGWTGGEQYF	TGCGCCAGCAGCTTGGGGTGGACAGGAGGAGAGCAGTACTTC
TRBV6-5	NA	NA	TRBJ2-5	CASRGHNQETQYF	TGTGCCAGCAGAGGACATAACCAAGAGACCCAGTACTTC
TRBV7-8	NA	TRBD2	TRBJ2-7	CASSSQAGPTYEQYF	TGTGCCAGCAGCTCCCAAGCGGGGCCAACCTACGAGCAGTACTTC
TRBV2	NA	NA	TRBJ2-5	CASKRSGFQETQYF	TGTGCCAGCAAGCGTTCCGGGTTCCAAGAGACCCAGTACTTC
TRBV19	NA	NA	TRBJ1-3	CASRPKSTETISGNTIYF	TGTGCCAGTAGACCTAAATCGACGGAGACTATCTCTGGAAACACCATATATTTT
TRBV6-1	NA	NA	TRBJ2-1	CASSEDSNSYNEQFF	TGTGCCAGCAGTGAAGACAGCAACTCCTACAATGAGCAGTTCTTC
TRBV5-4	NA	NA	TRBJ2-1	CASSLIGGGYNEQFF	TGTGCCAGCAGCTTAATAGGGGGGGGTTACAATGAGCAGTTCTTC
TRBV4-3	NA	TRBD1	TRBJ1-2	CASSRGQGWGYTF	TGCGCCAGCAGCCGAGGACAGGGTTGGGGCTACACCTTC
TRBV6-2/TRBV6-3	NA	TRBD1	TRBJ1-2	CASSLHSGTGAGYTF	TGTGCCAGCAGTTTGCATTCCGGGACAGGGGCTGGCTACACCTTC
TRBV7-3	NA	NA	TRBJ2-5	CASSSRGREETQYF	TGTGCCAGCAGCTCCAGGGGCAGGGAAGAGACCCAGTACTTC
TRBV7-9	few	TRBD2	TRBJ2-2	CASSPRSGGQNTGELFF	TGTGCCAGCAGCCCCCGTAGCGGGGGGCAAAACACCGGGGAGCTGTTTTTT
TRBV5-6	NA	TRBD1	TRBJ1-2	CASSSLGTGRDGYTF	TGTGCCAGCAGCTCCCTAGGGACAGGGAGGGATGGCTACACCTTC
TRBV5-1	NA	NA	TRBJ1-1	CASSLVQGTEAFF	TGCGCCAGCAGCTTGGTACAGGGCACTGAAGCTTTCTTT
TRBV19	few	NA	TRBJ2-1	CASSITRTENEQFF	TGTGCCAGTAGTATCACGCGAACCGAAAATGAGCAGTTCTTC
TRBV15	NA	NA	TRBJ2-7	CATSRDETGSSYEQYF	TGTGCCACCAGCAGAGATGAGACGGGGAGCTCCTACGAGCAGTACTTC
TRBV5-6	NA	TRBD1	TRBJ1-5	CASSFRPPRGLNQPQHF	TGTGCCAGCAGCTTCCGCCCCCCCAGGGGGCTAAATCAGCCCCAGCATTTT